A selection of T cell receptor beta chains follows, all from one sample in a study of shared clonotypes between healthy human individuals. The data were produced by immunoSEQ multiplex PCR, yet TCRdb's version contains in-frame clones alone and is incomplete. The repertoire includes 100,000 or so clones, roughly 66% of them detected once, and about 24% sits in the top ten. Sequencing was performed on memory CD8+ T cells sorted from blood. The receptors were gathered from a woman aged 25 to 39 in good health. Each CDR3 is given with its conserved first and last residue. Fields, in order: clone size, V gene, J gene, CDR3 length, D gene, CDR3 DNA, CDR3 protein. A D gene is named only where the DNA matches it firmly. Expanded clones are given a class, and other clones once, few, many or no size at all.

>-|TRBV11-2|TRBJ2-3|13|-
TGTGCCAGCAGCTTAGTAGAGGGATACGCGCAGTATTTT
CASSLVEGYAQYF
>-|TRBV2|TRBJ2-1|15|TRBD2
TGTGCCAGCACCAAGGGACTAGGGAAGGACAATGAGCAGTTCTTC
CASTKGLGKDNEQFF
>few|TRBV19|TRBJ2-7|14|TRBD2
TGTGCCAGTAGCGATATGGGCGGGAGCGGCGAGCAGTACTTC
CASSDMGGSGEQYF
>-|TRBV28|TRBJ2-7|15|-
TGTGCCAGCAGTTTTAGGGCGGGATGGGCCTACGAGCAGTACTTC
CASSFRAGWAYEQYF
>-|TRBV6-1|TRBJ2-1|14|-
TGTGCCAGCAGTGACTGGGGACAATCAGGGGAGCAGTTCTTC
CASSDWGQSGEQFF
>-|TRBV19|TRBJ1-2|13|-
TGTGCCAGTAGTCAGGGATTTGTCTATGGCTACACCTTC
CASSQGFVYGYTF
>-|TRBV5-1|TRBJ1-4|15|-
TGCGCCAGCAGCATGACACCCGGGGCTAATGAAAAACTGTTTTTT
CASSMTPGANEKLFF
>-|TRBV6-1|TRBJ2-1|15|-
TGTGCCAGCAGTGATTGGTGGTTTTCCTACAATGAGCAGTTCTTC
CASSDWWFSYNEQFF
>-|TRBV14|TRBJ1-4|12|-
TGTGCCAGCAGGTTAACTAATGAAAAACTGTTTTTT
CASRLTNEKLFF
>-|TRBV27|TRBJ1-1|15|TRBD1
TGTGCCAGCAGTTTGACAGGGGAAGTTGTCACTGAAGCTTTCTTT
CASSLTGEVVTEAFF
>-|TRBV5-4|TRBJ2-7|13|-
TGTGCCAGCAGCCACGCCGGGTTCTACGAGCAGTACTTC
CASSHAGFYEQYF
>-|TRBV4-1|TRBJ1-5|17|-
TGCGCCAGCAGCCAAGGAGGGAGGGGTCCTCGGAATCAGCCCCAGCATTTT
CASSQGGRGPRNQPQHF
>-|TRBV11-2|TRBJ2-7|15|-
TGTGCCAGCAGCTTCACCGGGACTCCCTCCGACGAGCAGTACTTC
CASSFTGTPSDEQYF
>-|TRBV19|TRBJ2-7|15|-
TGTGCCACCTCTTCGGCTTTAGGGACCTCCTACGAGCAGTACTTC
CATSSALGTSYEQYF
>-|TRBV7-6|TRBJ2-7|14|-
TGTGCCAGCAGCCAACGGGGACTCCTCTACGAGCAGTACTTC
CASSQRGLLYEQYF
>-|TRBV27|TRBJ2-7|13|-
TGTGCCAGCAGTTTAACTCGGGTCCACGAGCAGTACTTC
CASSLTRVHEQYF
>few|TRBV7-8|TRBJ2-1|13|-
TGTGCCAGCAGCCAGGGACGCTACAATGAGCAGTTCTTC
CASSQGRYNEQFF
>-|TRBV25-1|TRBJ2-1|15|-
TGTGCCAGCAGTGGCCGGGACAGTACGGGAGATGAGCAGTTCTTC
CASSGRDSTGDEQFF
>-|TRBV5-1|TRBJ2-7|16|TRBD1
TGCGCCAGCACTTTAGAACTGGGACAGGGGGGGAACGAGCAGTACTTC
CASTLELGQGGNEQYF